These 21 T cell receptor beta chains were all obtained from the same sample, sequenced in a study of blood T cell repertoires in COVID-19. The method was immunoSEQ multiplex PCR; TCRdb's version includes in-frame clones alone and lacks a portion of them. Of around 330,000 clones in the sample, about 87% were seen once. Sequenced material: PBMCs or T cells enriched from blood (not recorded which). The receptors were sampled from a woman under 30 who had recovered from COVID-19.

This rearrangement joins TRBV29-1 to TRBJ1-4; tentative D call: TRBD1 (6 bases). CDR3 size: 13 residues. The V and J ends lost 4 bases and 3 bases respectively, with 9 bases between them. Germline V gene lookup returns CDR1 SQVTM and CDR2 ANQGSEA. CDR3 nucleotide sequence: TGCAGCGTTGTGGGGGCGTCTAATGAAAAACTGTTTTTT. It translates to CSVVGASNEKLFF.

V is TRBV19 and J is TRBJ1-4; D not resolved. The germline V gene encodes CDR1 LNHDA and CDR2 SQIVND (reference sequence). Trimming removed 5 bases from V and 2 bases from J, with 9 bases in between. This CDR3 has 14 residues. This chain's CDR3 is CASSSVGTNEKLFF. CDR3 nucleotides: TGTGCCAGTAGTTCGGTGGGCACTAATGAAAAACTGTTTTTT.

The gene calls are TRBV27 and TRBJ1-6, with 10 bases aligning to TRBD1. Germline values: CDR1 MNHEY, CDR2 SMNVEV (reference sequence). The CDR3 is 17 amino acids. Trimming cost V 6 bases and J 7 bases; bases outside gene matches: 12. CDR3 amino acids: CASRILDRGTWNSPLHF. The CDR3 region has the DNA TGTGCCAGCAGGATTTTGGACAGGGGGACTTGGAATTCACCCCTCCACTTT.

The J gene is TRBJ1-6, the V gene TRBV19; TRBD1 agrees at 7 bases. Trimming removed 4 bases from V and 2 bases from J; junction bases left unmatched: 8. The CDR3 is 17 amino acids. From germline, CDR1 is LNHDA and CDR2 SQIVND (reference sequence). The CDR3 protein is CASSTSGTEAYNSPLHF. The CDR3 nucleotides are TGTGCCAGTAGTACGTCCGGGACAGAAGCCTATAATTCACCCCTCCACTTT.

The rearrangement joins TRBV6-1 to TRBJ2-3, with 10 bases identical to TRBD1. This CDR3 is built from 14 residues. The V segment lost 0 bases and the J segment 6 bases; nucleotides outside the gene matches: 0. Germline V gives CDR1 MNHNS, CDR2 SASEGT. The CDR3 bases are TGTGCCAGCAGTGAAGCGGGACAGGGGGATACGCAGTATTTT. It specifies CASSEAGQGDTQYF.

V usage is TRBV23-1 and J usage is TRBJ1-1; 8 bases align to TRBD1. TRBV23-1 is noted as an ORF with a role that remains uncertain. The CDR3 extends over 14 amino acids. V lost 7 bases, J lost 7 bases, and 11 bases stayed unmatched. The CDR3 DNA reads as TGCGCCAGCACGGACAGGGCCTCGTCAGGTGAAGCTTTCTTT. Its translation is CASTDRASSGEAFF.

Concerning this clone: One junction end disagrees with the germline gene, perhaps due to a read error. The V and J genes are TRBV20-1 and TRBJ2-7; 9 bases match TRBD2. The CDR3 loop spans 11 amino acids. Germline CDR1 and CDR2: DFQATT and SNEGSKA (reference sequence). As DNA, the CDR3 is TGTGTGGGACTAGCAGATTACGAGCAGTACTTC. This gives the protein CVGLADYEQYF.

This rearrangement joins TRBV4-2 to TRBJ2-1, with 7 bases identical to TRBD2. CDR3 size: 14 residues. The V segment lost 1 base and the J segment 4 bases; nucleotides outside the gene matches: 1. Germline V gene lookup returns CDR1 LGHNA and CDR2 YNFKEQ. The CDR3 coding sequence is TGTGCCAGCAGCCAAGTCGGGGGGTACAATGAGCAGTTCTTC. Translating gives CASSQVGGYNEQFF.

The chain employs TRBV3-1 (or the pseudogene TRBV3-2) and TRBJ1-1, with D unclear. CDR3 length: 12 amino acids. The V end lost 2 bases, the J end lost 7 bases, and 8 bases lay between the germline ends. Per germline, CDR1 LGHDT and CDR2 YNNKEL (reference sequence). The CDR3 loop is CASSQPPGEAFF. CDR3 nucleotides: TGTGCCAGCAGCCAACCCCCGGGTGAAGCTTTCTTT.

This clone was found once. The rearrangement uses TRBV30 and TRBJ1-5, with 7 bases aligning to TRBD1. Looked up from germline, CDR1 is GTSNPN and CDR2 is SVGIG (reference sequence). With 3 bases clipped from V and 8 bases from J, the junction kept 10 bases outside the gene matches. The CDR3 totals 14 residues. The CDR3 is CAWSPGTAVEPQHF. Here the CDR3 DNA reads TGTGCCTGGAGCCCTGGGACAGCTGTTGAGCCCCAGCATTTT.

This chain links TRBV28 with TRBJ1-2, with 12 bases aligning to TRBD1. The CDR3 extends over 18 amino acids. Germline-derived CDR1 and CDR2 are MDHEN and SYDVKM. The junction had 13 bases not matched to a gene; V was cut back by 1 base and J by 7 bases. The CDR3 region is CASSLFLGQGAVRAGYTF. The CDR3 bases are TGTGCCAGCAGTTTATTTTTGGGACAGGGGGCAGTTAGGGCTGGCTACACCTTC.

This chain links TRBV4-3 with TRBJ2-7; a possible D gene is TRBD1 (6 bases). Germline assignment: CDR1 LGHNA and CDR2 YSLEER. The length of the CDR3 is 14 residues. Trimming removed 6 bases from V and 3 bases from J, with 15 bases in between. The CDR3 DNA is TGCGCCAGCAGTCCCCGGACAGACTACTACGAGCAGTACTTC. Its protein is CASSPRTDYYEQYF.

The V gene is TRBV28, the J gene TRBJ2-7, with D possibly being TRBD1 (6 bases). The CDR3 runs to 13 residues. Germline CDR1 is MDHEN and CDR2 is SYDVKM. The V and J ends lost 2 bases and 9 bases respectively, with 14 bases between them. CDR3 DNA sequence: TGTGCCAGCAGTTTACAGGGACAAACAGGGCAGTACTTC. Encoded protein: CASSLQGQTGQYF.

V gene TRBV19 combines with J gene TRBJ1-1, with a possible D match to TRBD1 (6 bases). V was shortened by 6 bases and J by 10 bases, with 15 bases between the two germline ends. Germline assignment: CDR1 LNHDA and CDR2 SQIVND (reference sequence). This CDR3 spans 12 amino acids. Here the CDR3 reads CASSLRGSGAFF. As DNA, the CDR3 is TGTGCCAGTAGCCTTAGGGGGAGTGGAGCTTTCTTT.

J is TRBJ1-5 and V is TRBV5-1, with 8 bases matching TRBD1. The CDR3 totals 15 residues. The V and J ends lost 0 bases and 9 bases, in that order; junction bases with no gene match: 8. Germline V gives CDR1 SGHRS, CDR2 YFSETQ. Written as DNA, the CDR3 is TGCGCCAGCAGCTTGGAGGGGGGGACAGGATTGCCCCAGCATTTT. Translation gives CASSLEGGTGLPQHF.

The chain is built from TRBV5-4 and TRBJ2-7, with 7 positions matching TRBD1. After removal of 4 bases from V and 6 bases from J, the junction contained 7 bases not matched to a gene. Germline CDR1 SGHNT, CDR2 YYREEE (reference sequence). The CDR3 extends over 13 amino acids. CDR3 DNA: TGTGCCAGCAGCAGGGGACAGCTCTCCGAGCAGTACTTC. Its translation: CASSRGQLSEQYF.

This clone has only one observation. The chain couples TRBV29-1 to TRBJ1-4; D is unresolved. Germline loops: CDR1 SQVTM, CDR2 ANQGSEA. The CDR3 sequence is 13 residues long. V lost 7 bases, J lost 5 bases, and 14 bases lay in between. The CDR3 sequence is CSADRGGNEKLFF. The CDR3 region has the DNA TGCAGCGCGGACCGGGGAGGAAATGAAAAACTGTTTTTT.

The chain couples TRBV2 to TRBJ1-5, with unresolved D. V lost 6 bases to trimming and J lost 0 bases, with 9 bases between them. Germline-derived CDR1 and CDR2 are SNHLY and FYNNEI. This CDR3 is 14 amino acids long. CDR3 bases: TGTGCCAGCAGCTTAGATTATAGCAATCAGCCCCAGCATTTT. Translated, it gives CASSLDYSNQPQHF.

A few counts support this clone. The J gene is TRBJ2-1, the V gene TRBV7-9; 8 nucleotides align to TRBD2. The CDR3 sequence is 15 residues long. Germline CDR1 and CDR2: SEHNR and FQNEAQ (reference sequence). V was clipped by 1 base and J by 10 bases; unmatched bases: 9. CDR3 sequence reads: CASSLGSGVSGEQFF. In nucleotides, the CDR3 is TGTGCCAGCAGCTTAGGTAGCGGGGTCTCGGGAGAGCAGTTCTTC.

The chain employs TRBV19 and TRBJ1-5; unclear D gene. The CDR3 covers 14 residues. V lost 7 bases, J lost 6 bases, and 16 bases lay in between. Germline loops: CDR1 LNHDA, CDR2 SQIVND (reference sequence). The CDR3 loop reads CASTSRQRGQPQHF. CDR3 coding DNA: TGTGCCAGTACCAGTAGGCAGAGAGGTCAGCCCCAGCATTTT.

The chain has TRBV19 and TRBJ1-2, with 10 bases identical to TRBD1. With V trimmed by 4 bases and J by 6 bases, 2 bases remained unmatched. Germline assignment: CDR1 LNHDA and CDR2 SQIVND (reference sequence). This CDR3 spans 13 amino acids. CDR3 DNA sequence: TGTGCCAGTAGTAAGGACAGGGGGAATGGCTACACCTTC. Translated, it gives CASSKDRGNGYTF.